A selection of T cell receptor beta chains follows, all from one sample in a study of blood T cell repertoires in COVID-19. The table came from immunoSEQ multiplex PCR; TCRdb's copy has only in-frame clones and leaves some out. The sample has tens of thousands of clones, approximately 88% seen once. The specimen was peripheral blood. These receptors were collected from a woman of 80 years or more with active or convalescent COVID-19. Both conserved end residues are part of each CDR3. Each record gives: J gene, V gene, clone size, D gene, CDR3 DNA, CDR3 protein. D genes are given only for firm matches. Size is stated for part of the rows, as once, few or many counts, or as a class when the clone is expanded.

J: TRBJ2-4; V: TRBV28; size: NA; D: NA; DNA: TGTTTTGTCCTGGCCAAAAACATTCAGTACTTC; CDR3: CFVLAKNIQYF
J: TRBJ1-5; V: TRBV19; size: NA; D: NA; DNA: TGTGCCAGTAGATCGGGGGGGGGTAATCAGCCCCAGCATTTT; CDR3: CASRSGGGNQPQHF
J: TRBJ1-4; V: TRBV9; size: few; D: NA; DNA: TGTGCCAGCAGCGTAGGGAACAGCATAAATGAAAAACTGTTTTTT; CDR3: CASSVGNSINEKLFF
J: TRBJ2-1; V: TRBV4-3; size: NA; D: TRBD2; DNA: TGCGCCAGCAGCCAAGATTCCACGGGGGGGTCGAGTGAGCAGTTCTTC; CDR3: CASSQDSTGGSSEQFF
J: TRBJ2-1; V: TRBV2; size: NA; D: NA; DNA: TGTGCCAGCAGTGAAGGAAACAGGGTGTTGAATGAGCAGTTCTTC; CDR3: CASSEGNRVLNEQFF
J: TRBJ2-2; V: TRBV11-3; size: NA; D: NA; DNA: TGTGCCAGCAGCTTAGGCCAAACTACCGGGGAGCTGTTTTTT; CDR3: CASSLGQTTGELFF
J: TRBJ1-5; V: TRBV19; size: NA; D: NA; DNA: TGTGCCAGTAGCCCAGGGGTTGCTCAGCCCCAGCATTTT; CDR3: CASSPGVAQPQHF
J: TRBJ2-3; V: TRBV1; size: few; D: NA; DNA: TGCACCAGCAGCCAATTAACCGGCGGGTGGATTAGCACAGATACGCAGTATTTT; CDR3: CTSSQLTGGWISTDTQYF
J: TRBJ1-6; V: TRBV5-6; size: NA; D: NA; DNA: TGTGCCAGCAGCTTGCGGGTAGCGTATTCACCCCTCCACTTT; CDR3: CASSLRVAYSPLHF
J: TRBJ2-2; V: TRBV2; size: NA; D: NA; DNA: TGTGCCAGCAGTGGGACACGCGTGAACACCGGGGAGCTGTTTTTT; CDR3: CASSGTRVNTGELFF
J: TRBJ2-7; V: TRBV6-5; size: NA; D: NA; DNA: TGTGCCAGCCGGCGCAGGGGGGTCCACGAGCAGTACTTC; CDR3: CASRRRGVHEQYF
J: TRBJ1-4; V: TRBV11-3; size: NA; D: TRBD1; DNA: TGTGCCAGCAGCCTCGGGACAGGGGATGAAAAACTGTTTTTT; CDR3: CASSLGTGDEKLFF
J: TRBJ2-7; V: TRBV5-1; size: NA; D: TRBD2; DNA: TGCGCCAGCAGCCCGACTAGCGGACTCTACGAGCAGTACTTC; CDR3: CASSPTSGLYEQYF
J: TRBJ2-1; V: TRBV5-1; size: NA; D: TRBD1; DNA: TGCGCCAGCAGCTTAGGACAGGGGGACAATGAGCAGTTCTTC; CDR3: CASSLGQGDNEQFF
J: TRBJ2-3; V: TRBV5-6; size: NA; D: NA; DNA: TGTGCCAGCAGCGCCCAGCATGCTAGCGCAGATACGCAGTATTTT; CDR3: CASSAQHASADTQYF
J: TRBJ1-2; V: TRBV13; size: NA; D: NA; DNA: TGTGCCAGCAGCTTAGAGGGGCGGGGTCTTCGGAACTATGGCTACACCTTC; CDR3: CASSLEGRGLRNYGYTF
J: TRBJ2-2; V: TRBV6-2/TRBV6-3; size: NA; D: NA; DNA: TGTGCCAGCAGTTACGGGCAGTGGGGCGCCGGGGAGCTGTTTTTT; CDR3: CASSYGQWGAGELFF
J: TRBJ2-2; V: TRBV27; size: NA; D: TRBD2; DNA: TGTGCCAGCAGACAAGAGGGACTAGGACTCTACGGGGAGCTGTTTTTT; CDR3: CASRQEGLGLYGELFF
J: TRBJ1-1; V: TRBV29-1; size: NA; D: NA; DNA: TGCAGCGTTGCCACGGGAGGGAACACTGAAGCTTTCTTT; CDR3: CSVATGGNTEAFF